The TCR beta chain described here comes from a study of blood T cells in healthy people across ages. A second roughly 6 to 11 cycle PCR used barcoded and J-beta primers. TCRdb independently ran MiXCR on the 5' RACE reads; one entry per CDR3 protein. Of 1.5 million to 2 million distinct CDR3 sequences detected, 25% to 30% appear once; the ten largest clones hold 6.5% to 8.5%. Germline V lookup: CDR1 DFQATT, CDR2 SNEGSKA (reference sequence). The CDR3 contains 15 residues. V gave up 1 base and J gave up 3 bases, with 16 bases separating them. The clonotype originates from a woman aged 30 to 39 in good health. This chain joins TRBV20-1 and TRBJ2-7, with D maybe TRBD2 (6 bases). The sample taken for sequencing was blood. CDR3 residues: CSARGLLEGYYEQYF. The CDR3 DNA sequence: TGCAGTGCTAGAGGGTTGTTGGAGGGATACTACGAGCAGTACTTC.